This entry lists 24 T cell receptor beta chains sequenced from one sample in a study of cytomegalovirus exposure and HLA in healthy donors. 13 Jbeta primers and 60 Vbeta primers were used for the PCR. Measured with immunoSEQ multiplex PCR; TCRdb has only the in-frame clones, and not every one. The sample includes 95,000 to 130,000 clones, over 60% seen only once; the top ten take approximately 4%. The sample was PBMCs. The source of these receptors is a man aged 25-45 years in good health and CMV-seropositive.

The chain joins TRBV7-9 to TRBJ2-7; 7 nucleotides agree with TRBD1. Germline-derived CDR1 and CDR2 are SEHNR and FQNEAQ (reference sequence). V lost 5 bases and J lost 2; bases outside the gene matches: 12. This CDR3 contains 16 residues. CDR3 amino acids: CASSPSTGDVAYEQYF. CDR3 nucleotides: TGTGCCAGCAGCCCCTCAACAGGGGATGTAGCCTACGAGCAGTACTTC.

This clone was counted a few times. The chain employs TRBV4-3 and TRBJ1-4; 7 bases are shared with TRBD1. CDR3 size: 18 residues. V shed 0 bases and J 5 bases; nucleotides not matched to a gene: 12. CDR1 is LGHNA, CDR2 YSLEER, per germline. Here the CDR3 reads CASSQDRDSLRRNEKLFF. The CDR3, as DNA: TGCGCCAGCAGCCAAGATAGGGACAGTCTCAGGAGAAATGAAAAACTGTTTTTT.

This rearrangement joins TRBV5-4 to TRBJ2-7; TRBD1 matches at 10 bases. Germline CDR1 and CDR2: SGHNT and YYREEE (reference sequence). The CDR3 extends over 14 amino acids. With V trimmed by 3 bases and J by 5 bases, 5 bases remained unmatched. The CDR3 sequence is CASSSTGGNNEQYF. The CDR3 DNA is TGTGCCAGCAGCTCGACAGGGGGCAATAACGAGCAGTACTTC.

As to this clone: An end of the junction differs from the germline gene, which may be a read error. This chain connects TRBV28 to TRBJ2-7, with 8 positions matching TRBD1. Germline lookup yields CDR1 MDHEN and CDR2 SYDVKM. The CDR3 sequence is 13 residues long. CDR3 residues: CASIGPGGAGYHF. The CDR3, as DNA: TGTGCCAGCATTGGCCCAGGGGGCGCGGGGTATCACTTC.

This clone was observed a few times. V gene TRBV5-6 combines with J gene TRBJ2-6; maybe TRBD1 (6 bases). Deletions cut 1 base from V and 0 bases from J, with 17 bases between. Germline CDR1 reads SGHDT; CDR2 reads YYEEEE. The CDR3 consists of 19 residues. The DNA of the CDR3 is TGTGCCAGCAGCTTGCCCTACAGGGCGCCGCGCTCTGGGGCCAACGTCCTGACTTTC. It translates to CASSLPYRAPRSGANVLTF.

The chain links TRBV14 to TRBJ1-2; D unresolved. Deletions cut 1 base from V and 8 bases from J, with 14 bases between. There are 14 residues in the CDR3. The V gene's germline CDR1 is SGHDN and CDR2 FVKESK. The CDR3 protein is CASSQVSGYRGYTF. The CDR3 region has the DNA TGTGCCAGCAGCCAAGTGTCGGGGTATAGAGGCTACACCTTC.

The genes are TRBV28 and TRBJ2-3, with 8 bases that match TRBD1. Germline CDR1 is MDHEN and CDR2 is SYDVKM. Trimming at V came to 4 bases and at J to 6 bases, leaving 6 bases not matched to a gene. The CDR3 totals 14 residues. The CDR3 reads CASSSGQGVDTQYF. CDR3 bases: TGTGCCAGCAGTTCCGGACAGGGAGTGGATACGCAGTATTTT. Full variable domain (rest looked up from reference TRBV28 and TRBJ2-3): DVKVTQSSRYLVKRTGEKVFLECVQDMDHENMFWYRQDPGLGLRLIYFSYDVKMKEKGDIPEGYSVSREKKERFSLILESASTNQTSMYLCASSSGQGVDTQYFGPGTRLTVL.

J is TRBJ2-3 and V is TRBV5-4; 12 nucleotides align to TRBD2. Germline CDR1 reads SGHNT; CDR2 reads YYREEE (reference sequence). This CDR3 contains 16 residues. The trim removed 3 bases at V and 4 bases at J, leaving 6 bases unmatched. The CDR3 protein is CASSSTSGSIADTQYF. For the CDR3, the DNA is TGTGCCAGCAGCTCGACTAGCGGGAGTATCGCAGATACGCAGTATTTT.

The chain links TRBV2 to TRBJ2-3, with 14 bases lining up with TRBD2. J lost 2 bases, V lost 7 bases, and 5 bases had no gene match. CDR1 and CDR2 from the germline V gene are SNHLY and FYNNEI. The CDR3 is 16 amino acids. CDR3 nucleotide sequence: TGTGCCAGCAATAGACTAGCGGGGGGGTACACAGATACGCAGTATTTT. Amino acid sequence: CASNRLAGGYTDTQYF.

The chain recombines TRBV4-1 with TRBJ1-1, with no clear D. Germline values: CDR1 MGHRA, CDR2 YSYEKL. CDR3 size: 17 residues. V was trimmed by 1 base and J by 2 bases, leaving 17 bases between them. In nucleotides, the CDR3 is TGCGCCAGCAGCCAAGCAGTATTAGGAGGGTTTAACACTGAAGCTTTCTTT. Protein product: CASSQAVLGGFNTEAFF.

The chain joins TRBV27 to TRBJ2-7, with 9 nucleotides matching TRBD1. The V segment lost 6 bases and the J segment 3 bases; nucleotides outside the gene matches: 9. The CDR3 loop spans 15 amino acids. Looked up from germline, CDR1 is MNHEY and CDR2 is SMNVEV (reference sequence). The CDR3 DNA sequence: TGTGCCAGCAGGGGAGTCGGGACAGGGTTCTACGAGCAGTACTTC. This translates into CASRGVGTGFYEQYF.

This sequence joins TRBV12-5 and TRBJ1-2; no reliable D call. Trimming took 3 bases from V and 3 from J, leaving 8 bases between them. Germline CDR1 and CDR2: LGHNT and FRNRAP. The CDR3 is made up of 13 amino acids. CDR3 in amino acids: CASGFGLDYGYTF. For the CDR3, the DNA is TGTGCTAGTGGTTTCGGTTTAGACTATGGCTACACCTTC.

On this clone: An end of the junction does not agree with germline; a read error may underlie this. The chain joins TRBV7-9 to TRBJ1-2; 9 positions match TRBD1. The CDR3 has 14 residues. Germline V gene data show CDR1 as SEHNR and CDR2 as FQNEAQ (reference sequence). The DNA of the CDR3 is TGTTCCAGCAGCGTAACAGGGGGCGGCTATGGCTACACCTTC. This encodes CSSSVTGGGYGYTF.

The rearrangement joins TRBV9 to TRBJ1-3; TRBD1 is a possible D gene (5 bases). Trimming stripped 0 bases from V and 4 bases from J, with 8 bases between. This CDR3 contains 14 residues. Germline V lookup: CDR1 SGDLS, CDR2 YYNGEE. In nucleotides, the CDR3 is TGTGCCAGCAGCGTAGGGGGGGTCGGAAACACCATATATTTT. Its protein is CASSVGGVGNTIYF.

The V gene is TRBV4-1, the J gene TRBJ2-5, with D perhaps TRBD2 (7 bases). The CDR3 has 16 residues. Per germline, CDR1 MGHRA and CDR2 YSYEKL. V lost 5 bases and J 1 base, leaving 17 bases between the germline ends. CDR3 loop: CASSSRQGRVQETQYF. The CDR3 nucleotides read TGCGCCAGCAGCTCGAGGCAGGGGAGGGTCCAAGAGACCCAGTACTTC.

The chain carries TRBV5-1 and TRBJ2-5, with TRBD1 identical over 10 bases. This CDR3 contains 16 residues. The junction had 8 bases not matched to a gene; V was cut back by 0 bases and J by 6 bases. Germline-derived CDR1 and CDR2 are SGHRS and YFSETQ. CDR3 DNA: TGCGCCAGCAGCTTGGGACTGACAGGGGGCGCAAAGACCCAGTACTTC. Translated, it gives CASSLGLTGGAKTQYF.

This clone has only a few counts. This chain connects TRBV4-3 to TRBJ2-7; possibly TRBD1 for D (6 bases). Trimming cost V 4 bases and J 3 bases, with 22 bases left between them. The germline V gene encodes CDR1 LGHNA and CDR2 YSLEER. This CDR3 is built from 17 residues. The CDR3 DNA reads as TGCGCCAGCAGCCCCTCTCGAGGGCCAGGGGAAAACTACGAGCAGTACTTC. It encodes CASSPSRGPGENYEQYF.

This clone showed up just a few times. The chain carries TRBV18 and TRBJ1-1; the D gene is possibly TRBD1 (5 bases). The CDR3 runs 13 residues. The germline gives CDR1 KGHSH, CDR2 LQKENI. V dropped 5 bases and J dropped 2 bases, with 9 bases sitting between them. The CDR3 bases are TGTGCCAGCTCATCGGACACCAACACTGAAGCTTTCTTT. This gives the protein CASSSDTNTEAFF. The variable domain in full, completed from reference TRBV18 and TRBJ1-1, reads NAGVMQNPRHLVRRRGQEARLRCSPMKGHSHVYWYRQLPEEGLKFMVYLQKENIIDESGMPKERFSAEFPKEGPSILRIQQVVRGDSAAYFCASSSDTNTEAFFGQGTRLTVV.

The chain couples TRBV9 to TRBJ2-5; TRBD2 aligns across 8 bases. V trimming: 0 bases; J trimming: 3 bases; junction bases outside the gene matches: 4. Germline assignment: CDR1 SGDLS and CDR2 YYNGEE. CDR3 length: 15 residues. CDR3 region: CASSVGVSGEETQYF. The CDR3 nucleotides are TGTGCCAGCAGCGTAGGGGTTAGCGGGGAAGAGACCCAGTACTTC.

Note on this clone: At one end, the junction sequence differs from germline, possibly due to a read error. This chain connects TRBV7-7 to TRBJ1-1; D ambiguous. CDR3 length: 13 residues. Germline V gene sequence: CDR1 SSHAT, CDR2 FNYEAQ (reference sequence). The CDR3 protein is CASSSGMNTEAFF. Here the CDR3 DNA reads TGTGCTAGCAGCTCGGGAATGAACACTGAAGCTTTCTTT.

V is TRBV4-2 and J is TRBJ2-7; D remains ambiguous. CDR3 length: 17 residues. Trimming took 4 bases from V and 5 from J, leaving 24 bases between them. The germline V gene encodes CDR1 LGHNA and CDR2 YNFKEQ. The DNA of the CDR3 is TGTGCCAGCAGCCCAGACCCCAGAGCCTGGCGAGGCGACGAGCAGTACTTC. It translates to CASSPDPRAWRGDEQYF.

The CDR3 sequence is CASRPTGGTGELFF. For the CDR3, the DNA is TGCGCCAGCAGACCGACAGGGGGTACCGGGGAGCTGTTTTTT. The gene calls are TRBV5-1 and TRBJ2-2; TRBD1 aligns across 9 bases. Germline CDR1 SGHRS, CDR2 YFSETQ. Trimming removed 5 bases from V and 5 bases from J; junction bases left unmatched: 4. The CDR3 is made up of 14 amino acids.

The chain carries TRBV7-2 and TRBJ2-5; D ambiguous. V was clipped by 6 bases and J by 5 bases, with 13 bases between them. The CDR3 spans 13 residues. Germline assignment: CDR1 SGHTA and CDR2 FQGNSA. The CDR3 loop is CASSLQSGETQYF. Here the CDR3 DNA reads TGTGCCAGCAGTCTTCAGTCCGGGGAGACCCAGTACTTC.

This chain connects TRBV4-1 to TRBJ1-2; 10 bases are a match to TRBD1. CDR3 length: 15 residues. CDR1 and CDR2 (germline): MGHRA, YSYEKL. The V and J ends lost 1 base and 7 bases, in that order; junction bases with no gene match: 6. The CDR3 sequence: CASSQGRQGAVGYTF. CDR3 nucleotide sequence: TGCGCCAGCAGCCAAGGTAGACAGGGGGCAGTTGGCTACACCTTC.